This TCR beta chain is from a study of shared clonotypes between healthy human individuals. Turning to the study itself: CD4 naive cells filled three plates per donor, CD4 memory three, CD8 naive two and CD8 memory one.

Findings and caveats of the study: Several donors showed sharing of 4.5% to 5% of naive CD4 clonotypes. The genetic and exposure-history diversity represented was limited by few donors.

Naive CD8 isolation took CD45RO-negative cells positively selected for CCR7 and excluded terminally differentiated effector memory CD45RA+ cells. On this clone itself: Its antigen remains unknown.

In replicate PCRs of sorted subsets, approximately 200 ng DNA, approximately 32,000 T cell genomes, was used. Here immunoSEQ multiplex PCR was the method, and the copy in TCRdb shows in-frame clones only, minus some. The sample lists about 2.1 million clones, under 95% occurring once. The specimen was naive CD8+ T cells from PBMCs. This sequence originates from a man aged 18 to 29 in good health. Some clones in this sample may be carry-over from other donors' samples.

The CDR3 spells CASSSKAYEQYF. As DNA, the CDR3 is TGTGCCAGCAGCTCGAAAGCCTACGAGCAGTACTTC. The gene calls are TRBV5-5 and TRBJ2-7; D unresolved. The V and J ends lost 3 bases and 2 bases respectively, with 6 bases between them. The V gene's germline CDR1 is SGHKS and CDR2 YYEKEE (reference sequence). CDR3 length: 12 amino acids.